This T cell receptor beta chain appears in the sequencing data of a study of PD-L1 blockade in urothelial cancer. In the study overall: Blood was evaluated 3 weeks (second dose) and 6 weeks after therapy began. Counts from blood samples showed a median of around 150,000 T cells.

Trimming stripped 0 bases from V and 7 bases from J, with 13 bases between. Germline values: CDR1 MNHEY, CDR2 SVGAGI. This CDR3 has 14 amino acids. Synthetically made TCR analog templates were put into each PCR as spikes. Profiling relied on immunoSEQ multiplex PCR, and the TCRdb table lists in-frame clones only, not all of them. Here the sample spans about 51,000 clones, around 86% being singletons. For each patient, 1 to 8 samples were obtained, pretreatment and on-treatment. The material was PBMCs, obtained around atezolizumab (anti-PD-L1) treatment. The TCR comes from a man aged 55-75 years with urothelial cancer. The chain has TRBV6-5 and TRBJ2-7, with D maybe TRBD2 (5 bases). The CDR3 here is CASSYSNGLGEQYF. The DNA of the CDR3 is TGTGCCAGCAGTTACTCGAATGGACTCGGGGAGCAGTACTTC.